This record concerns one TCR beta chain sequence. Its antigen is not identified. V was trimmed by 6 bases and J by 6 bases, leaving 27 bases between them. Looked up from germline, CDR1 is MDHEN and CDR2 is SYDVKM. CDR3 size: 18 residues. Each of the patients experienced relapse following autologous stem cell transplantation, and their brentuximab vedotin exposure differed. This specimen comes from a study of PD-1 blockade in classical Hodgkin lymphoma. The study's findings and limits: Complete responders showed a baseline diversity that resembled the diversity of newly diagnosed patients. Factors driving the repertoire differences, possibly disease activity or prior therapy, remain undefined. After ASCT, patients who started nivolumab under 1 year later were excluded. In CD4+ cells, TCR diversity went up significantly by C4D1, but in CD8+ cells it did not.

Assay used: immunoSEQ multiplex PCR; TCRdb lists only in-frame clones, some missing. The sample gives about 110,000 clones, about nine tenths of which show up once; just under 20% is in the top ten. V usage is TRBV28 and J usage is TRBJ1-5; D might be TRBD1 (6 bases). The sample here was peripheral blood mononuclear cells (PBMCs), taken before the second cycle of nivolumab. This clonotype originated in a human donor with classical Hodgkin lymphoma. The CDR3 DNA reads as TGTGCCAGCAGCCCCTATAAGGGGGTCGGGATTATGCTTCAGCCCCAGCATTTT. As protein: CASSPYKGVGIMLQPQHF.